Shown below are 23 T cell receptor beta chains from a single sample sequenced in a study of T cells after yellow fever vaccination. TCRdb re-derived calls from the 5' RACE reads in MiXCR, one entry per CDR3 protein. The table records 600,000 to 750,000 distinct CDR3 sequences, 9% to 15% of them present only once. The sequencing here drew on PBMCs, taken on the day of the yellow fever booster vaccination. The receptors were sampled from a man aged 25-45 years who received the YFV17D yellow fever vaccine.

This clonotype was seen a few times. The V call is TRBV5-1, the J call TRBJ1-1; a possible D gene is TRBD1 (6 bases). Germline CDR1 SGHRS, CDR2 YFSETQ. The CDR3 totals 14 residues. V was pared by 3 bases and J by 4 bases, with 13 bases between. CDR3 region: CASSSSRGGTEAFF. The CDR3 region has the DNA TGCGCCAGCAGCTCCTCCCGAGGGGGCACTGAAGCTTTCTTT.

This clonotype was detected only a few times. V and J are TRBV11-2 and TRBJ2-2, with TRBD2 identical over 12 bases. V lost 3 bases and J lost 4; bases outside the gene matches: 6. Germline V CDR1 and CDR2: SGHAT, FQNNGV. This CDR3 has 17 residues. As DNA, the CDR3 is TGTGCCAGCAGCTTCAGACTAGCGGGAGTGGGCACCGGGGAGCTGTTTTTT. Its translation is CASSFRLAGVGTGELFF.

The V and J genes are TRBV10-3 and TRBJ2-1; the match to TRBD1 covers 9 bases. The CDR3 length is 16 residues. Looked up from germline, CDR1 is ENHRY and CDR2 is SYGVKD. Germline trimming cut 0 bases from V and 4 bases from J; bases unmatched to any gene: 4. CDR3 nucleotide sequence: TGTGCCATCAGTGAGTCAGGGACAGGGTCGTACAATGAGCAGTTCTTC. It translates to CAISESGTGSYNEQFF.

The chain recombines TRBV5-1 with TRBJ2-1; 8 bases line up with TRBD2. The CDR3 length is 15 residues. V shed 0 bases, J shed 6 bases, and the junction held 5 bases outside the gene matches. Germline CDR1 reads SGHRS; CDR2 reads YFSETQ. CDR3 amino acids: CASSLAGLASNEQFF. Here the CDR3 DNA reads TGCGCCAGCAGCTTGGCTGGACTAGCTAGCAATGAGCAGTTCTTC.

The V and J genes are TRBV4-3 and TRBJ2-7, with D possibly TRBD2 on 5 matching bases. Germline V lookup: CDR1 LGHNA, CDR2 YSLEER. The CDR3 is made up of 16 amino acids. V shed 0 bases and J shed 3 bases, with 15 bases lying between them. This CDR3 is CASSQDLGSGGYEQYF. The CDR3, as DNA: TGCGCCAGCAGCCAAGATCTTGGTTCAGGAGGCTACGAGCAGTACTTC.

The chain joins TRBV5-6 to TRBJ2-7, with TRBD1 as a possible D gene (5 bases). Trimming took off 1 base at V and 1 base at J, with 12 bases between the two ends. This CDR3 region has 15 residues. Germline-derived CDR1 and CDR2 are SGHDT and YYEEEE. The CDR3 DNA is TGTGCCAGCAGCTTGAATACAGGCATTTCCTACGAGCAGTACTTC. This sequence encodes CASSLNTGISYEQYF.

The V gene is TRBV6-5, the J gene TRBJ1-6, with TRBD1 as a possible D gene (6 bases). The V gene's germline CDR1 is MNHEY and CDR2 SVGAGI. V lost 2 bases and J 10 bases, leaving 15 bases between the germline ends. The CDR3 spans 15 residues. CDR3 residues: CASSYGRGQGSPLHF. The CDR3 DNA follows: TGTGCCAGCAGTTACGGACGGGGACAAGGCTCACCCCTCCACTTT.

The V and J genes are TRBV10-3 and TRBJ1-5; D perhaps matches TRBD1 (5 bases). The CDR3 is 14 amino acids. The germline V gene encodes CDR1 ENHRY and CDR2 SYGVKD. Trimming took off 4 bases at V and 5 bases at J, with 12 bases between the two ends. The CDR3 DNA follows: TGTGCCATCAGTGGAGGGGCAATCGATCAGCCCCAGCATTTT. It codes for CAISGGAIDQPQHF.

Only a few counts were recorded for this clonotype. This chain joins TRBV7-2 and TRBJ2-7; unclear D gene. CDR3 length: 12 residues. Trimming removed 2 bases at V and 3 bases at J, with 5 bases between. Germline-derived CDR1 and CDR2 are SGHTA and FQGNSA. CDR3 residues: CASSLPFYEQYF. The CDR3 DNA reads TGTGCCAGCAGCTTACCCTTCTACGAGCAGTACTTC.

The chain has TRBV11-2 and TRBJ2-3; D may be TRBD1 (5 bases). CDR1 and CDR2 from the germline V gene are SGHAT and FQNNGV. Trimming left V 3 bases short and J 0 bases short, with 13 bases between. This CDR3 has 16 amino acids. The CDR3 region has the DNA TGTGCCAGCAGCTTTGGACACCGAATTAGCACAGATACGCAGTATTTT. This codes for CASSFGHRISTDTQYF.

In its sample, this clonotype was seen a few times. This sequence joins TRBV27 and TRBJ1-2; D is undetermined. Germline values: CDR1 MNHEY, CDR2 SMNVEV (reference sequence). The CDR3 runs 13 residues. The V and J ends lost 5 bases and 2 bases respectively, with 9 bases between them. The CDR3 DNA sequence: TGTGCCAGCAGTGTGGTGGCGAACTATGGCTACACCTTC. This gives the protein CASSVVANYGYTF.

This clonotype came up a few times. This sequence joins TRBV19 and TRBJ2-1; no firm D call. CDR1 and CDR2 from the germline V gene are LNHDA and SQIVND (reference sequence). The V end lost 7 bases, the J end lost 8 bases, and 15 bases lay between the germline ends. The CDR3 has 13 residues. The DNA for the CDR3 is TGTGCCAGTACCCCCAGCATCTTCCATGAGCAGTTCTTC. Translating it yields CASTPSIFHEQFF.

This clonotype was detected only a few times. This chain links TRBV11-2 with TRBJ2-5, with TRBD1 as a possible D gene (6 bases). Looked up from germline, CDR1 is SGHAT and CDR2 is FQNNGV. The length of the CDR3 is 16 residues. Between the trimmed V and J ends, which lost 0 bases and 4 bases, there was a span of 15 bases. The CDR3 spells CASSLELQGRRETQYF. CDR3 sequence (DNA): TGTGCCAGCAGCTTAGAGCTACAGGGAAGACGAGAGACCCAGTACTTC.

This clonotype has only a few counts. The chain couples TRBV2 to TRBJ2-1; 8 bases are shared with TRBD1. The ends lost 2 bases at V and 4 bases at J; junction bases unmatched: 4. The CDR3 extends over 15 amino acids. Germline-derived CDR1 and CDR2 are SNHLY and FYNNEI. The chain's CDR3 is CASSEMGQAYNEQFF. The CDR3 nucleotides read TGTGCCAGCAGTGAAATGGGACAGGCGTACAATGAGCAGTTCTTC.

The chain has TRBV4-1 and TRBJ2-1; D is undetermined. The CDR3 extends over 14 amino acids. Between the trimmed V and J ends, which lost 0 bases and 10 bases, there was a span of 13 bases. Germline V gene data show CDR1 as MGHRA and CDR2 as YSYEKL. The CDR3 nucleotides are TGCGCCAGCAGCCAAGAGTGGTGGTCTAGGGAGCAGTTCTTC. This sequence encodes CASSQEWWSREQFF.

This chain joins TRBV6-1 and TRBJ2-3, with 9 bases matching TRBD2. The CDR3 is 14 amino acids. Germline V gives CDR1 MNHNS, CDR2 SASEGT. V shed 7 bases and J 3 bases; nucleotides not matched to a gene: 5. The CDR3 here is CASTRLAATDTQYF. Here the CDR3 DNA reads TGTGCCAGCACCAGACTAGCGGCGACAGATACGCAGTATTTT.

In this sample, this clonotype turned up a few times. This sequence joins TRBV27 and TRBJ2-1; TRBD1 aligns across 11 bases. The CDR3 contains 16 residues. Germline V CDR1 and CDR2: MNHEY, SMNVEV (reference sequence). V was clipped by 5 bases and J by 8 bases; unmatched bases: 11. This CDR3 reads CASSLIPGQGVYEQFF. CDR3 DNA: TGTGCCAGCAGTCTTATTCCGGGACAGGGGGTCTATGAGCAGTTCTTC.

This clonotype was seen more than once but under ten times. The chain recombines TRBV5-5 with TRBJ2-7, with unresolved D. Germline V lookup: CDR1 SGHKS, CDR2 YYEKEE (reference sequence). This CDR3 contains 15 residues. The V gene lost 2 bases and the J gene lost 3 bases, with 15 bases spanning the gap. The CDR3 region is CASSFPGGTHYEQYF. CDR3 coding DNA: TGTGCCAGCAGCTTCCCGGGCGGTACCCACTACGAGCAGTACTTC.

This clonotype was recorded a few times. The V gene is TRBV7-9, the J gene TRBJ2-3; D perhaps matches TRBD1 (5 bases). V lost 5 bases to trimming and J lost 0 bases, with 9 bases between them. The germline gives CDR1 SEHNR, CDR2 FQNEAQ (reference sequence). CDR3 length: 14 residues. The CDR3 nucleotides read TGTGCCAGCAGCAGGGGATATAGCACAGATACGCAGTATTTT. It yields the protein CASSRGYSTDTQYF.

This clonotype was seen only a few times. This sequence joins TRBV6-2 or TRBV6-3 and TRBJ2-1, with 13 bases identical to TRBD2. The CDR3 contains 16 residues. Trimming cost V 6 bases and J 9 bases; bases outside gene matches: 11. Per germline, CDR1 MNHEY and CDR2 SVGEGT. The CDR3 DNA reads TGTGCCAGCAGGCCCCCTACTAGCGGGAGGGCCAGTGAGCAGTTCTTC. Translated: CASRPPTSGRASEQFF.

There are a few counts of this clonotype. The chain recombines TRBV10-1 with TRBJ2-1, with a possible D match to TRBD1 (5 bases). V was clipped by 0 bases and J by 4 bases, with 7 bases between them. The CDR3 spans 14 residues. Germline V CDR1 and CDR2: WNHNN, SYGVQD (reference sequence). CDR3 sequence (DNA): TGCGCCAGCAGTGAGTCGGGGCGTTACAATGAGCAGTTCTTC. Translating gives CASSESGRYNEQFF.

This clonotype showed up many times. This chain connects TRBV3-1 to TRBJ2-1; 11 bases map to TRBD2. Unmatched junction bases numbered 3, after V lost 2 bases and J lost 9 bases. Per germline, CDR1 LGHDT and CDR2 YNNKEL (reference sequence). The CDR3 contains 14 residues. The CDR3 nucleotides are TGTGCCAGCAGCCAAAGGACTAGCGGGTCTGAGCAGTTCTTC. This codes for CASSQRTSGSEQFF.

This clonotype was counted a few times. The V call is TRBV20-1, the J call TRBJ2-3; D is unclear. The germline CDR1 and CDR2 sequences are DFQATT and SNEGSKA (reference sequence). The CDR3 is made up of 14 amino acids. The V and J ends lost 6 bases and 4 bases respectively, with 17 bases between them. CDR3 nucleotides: TGCAGTGCGACCTCAGGTGGTGTGGCAGATACGCAGTATTTT. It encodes CSATSGGVADTQYF.